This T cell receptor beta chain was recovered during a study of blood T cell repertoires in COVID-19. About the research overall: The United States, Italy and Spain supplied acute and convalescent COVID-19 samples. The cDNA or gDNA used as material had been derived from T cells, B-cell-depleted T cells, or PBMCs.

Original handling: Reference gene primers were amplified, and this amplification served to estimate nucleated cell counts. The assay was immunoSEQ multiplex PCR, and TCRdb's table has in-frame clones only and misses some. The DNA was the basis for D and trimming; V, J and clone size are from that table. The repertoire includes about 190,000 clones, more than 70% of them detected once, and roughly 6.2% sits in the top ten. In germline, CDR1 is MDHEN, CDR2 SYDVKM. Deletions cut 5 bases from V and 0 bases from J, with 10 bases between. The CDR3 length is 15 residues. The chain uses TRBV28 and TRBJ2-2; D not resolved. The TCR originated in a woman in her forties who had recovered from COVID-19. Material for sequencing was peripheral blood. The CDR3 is CASSPWAANTGELFF. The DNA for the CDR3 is TGTGCCAGCAGTCCGTGGGCCGCGAACACCGGGGAGCTGTTTTTT. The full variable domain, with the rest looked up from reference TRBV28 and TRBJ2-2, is DVKVTQSSRYLVKRTGEKVFLECVQDMDHENMFWYRQDPGLGLRLIYFSYDVKMKEKGDIPEGYSVSREKKERFSLILESASTNQTSMYLCASSPWAANTGELFFGEGSRLTVL.